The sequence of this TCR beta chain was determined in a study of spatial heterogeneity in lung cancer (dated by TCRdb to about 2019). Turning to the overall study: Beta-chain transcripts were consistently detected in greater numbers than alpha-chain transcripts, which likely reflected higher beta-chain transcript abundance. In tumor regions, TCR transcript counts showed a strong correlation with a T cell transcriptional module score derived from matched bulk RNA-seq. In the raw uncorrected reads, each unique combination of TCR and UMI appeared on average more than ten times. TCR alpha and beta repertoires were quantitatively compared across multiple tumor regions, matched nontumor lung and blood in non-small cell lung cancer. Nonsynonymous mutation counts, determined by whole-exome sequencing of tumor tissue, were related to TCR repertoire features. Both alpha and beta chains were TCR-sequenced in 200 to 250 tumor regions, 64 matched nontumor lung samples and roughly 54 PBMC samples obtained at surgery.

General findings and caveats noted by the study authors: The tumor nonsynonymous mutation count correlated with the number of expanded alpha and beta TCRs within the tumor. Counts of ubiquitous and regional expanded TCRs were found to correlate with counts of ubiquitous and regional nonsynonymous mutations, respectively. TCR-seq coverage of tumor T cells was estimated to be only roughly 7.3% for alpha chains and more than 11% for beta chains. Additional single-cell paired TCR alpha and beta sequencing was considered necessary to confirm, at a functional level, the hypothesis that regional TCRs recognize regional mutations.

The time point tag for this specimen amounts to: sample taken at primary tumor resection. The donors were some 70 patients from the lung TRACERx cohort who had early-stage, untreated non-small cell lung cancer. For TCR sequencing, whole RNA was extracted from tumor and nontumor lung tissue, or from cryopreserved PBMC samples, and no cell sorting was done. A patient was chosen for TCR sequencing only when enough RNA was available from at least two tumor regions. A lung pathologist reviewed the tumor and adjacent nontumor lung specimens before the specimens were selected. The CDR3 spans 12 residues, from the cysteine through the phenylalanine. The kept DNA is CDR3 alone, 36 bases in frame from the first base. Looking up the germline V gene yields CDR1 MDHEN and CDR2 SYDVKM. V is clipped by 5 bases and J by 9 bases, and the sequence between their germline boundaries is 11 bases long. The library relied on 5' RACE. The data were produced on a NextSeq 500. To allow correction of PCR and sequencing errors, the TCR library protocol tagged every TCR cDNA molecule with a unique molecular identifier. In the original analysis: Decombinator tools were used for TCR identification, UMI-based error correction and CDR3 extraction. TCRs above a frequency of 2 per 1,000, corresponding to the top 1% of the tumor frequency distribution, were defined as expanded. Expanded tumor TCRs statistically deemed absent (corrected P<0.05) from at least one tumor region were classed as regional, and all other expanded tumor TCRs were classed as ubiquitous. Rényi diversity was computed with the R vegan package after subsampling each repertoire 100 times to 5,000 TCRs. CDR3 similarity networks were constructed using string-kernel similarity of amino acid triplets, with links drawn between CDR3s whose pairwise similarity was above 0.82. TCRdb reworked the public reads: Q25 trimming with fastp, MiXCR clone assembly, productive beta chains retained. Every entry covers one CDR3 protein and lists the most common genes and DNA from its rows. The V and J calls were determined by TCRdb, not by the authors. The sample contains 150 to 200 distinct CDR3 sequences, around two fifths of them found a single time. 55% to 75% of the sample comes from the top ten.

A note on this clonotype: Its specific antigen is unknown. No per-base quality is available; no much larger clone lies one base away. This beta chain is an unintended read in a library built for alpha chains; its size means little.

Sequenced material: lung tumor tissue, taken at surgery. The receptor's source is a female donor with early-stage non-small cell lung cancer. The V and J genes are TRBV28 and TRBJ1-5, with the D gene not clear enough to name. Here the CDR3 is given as CASSGMRGPQHF. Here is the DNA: TGTGCCAGCAGTGGAATGCGGGGGCCCCAGCATTTT.